In this sample, the clone carrying this T cell receptor (beta chain) turned up once. This specimen comes from a study of PD-L1 blockade in urothelial cancer. Across the study: Once treatment had started, blood was analyzed at 3 weeks (second dose) and again at 6 weeks. A median approximately 140,000 T cells were found in blood samples.

Germline loops: CDR1 MDHEN, CDR2 SYDVKM. CDR3 length: 16 residues. Losses at the gene ends were 6 bases for V and 9 bases for J; bases not matched to a gene: 17. Assay used: immunoSEQ multiplex PCR; TCRdb lists only in-frame clones, some missing. This sample has tens of thousands of clones, with around 89% found just once. Time point reported: pretreatment peripheral blood. This receptor was taken from a man aged 55 to 70 with urothelial cancer. The chain couples TRBV28 to TRBJ1-2, with 9 bases matching TRBD1. This material consisted of PBMCs, taken around atezolizumab (anti-PD-L1) treatment. CDR3 protein: CASSRPGTGFLGSYTF. DNA for the CDR3: TGTGCCAGCAGCCGTCCCGGGACAGGGTTCCTTGGAAGCTACACCTTC.